The clone carrying this T cell receptor (beta chain) was counted a single time. The CDR3 extends over 12 amino acids. Germline CDR1 GTSNPN, CDR2 SVGIG (reference sequence). V lost 3 bases and J 4 bases, leaving 7 bases between the germline ends. The data originate from a study of blood T cell repertoires in COVID-19. Across the whole study: T cells, B-cell-depleted T cells, or PBMCs supplied cDNA or gDNA.

TCRdb's copy holds only in-frame clones and misses some; the assay was immunoSEQ multiplex PCR. The sample carries some 700,000 clones, 70% to 90% recorded once. The sequenced sample consisted of peripheral blood. This rearrangement joins TRBV30 to TRBJ1-3; D not certain. The source is a woman aged 18-35 years with acute or convalescent COVID-19. For the CDR3, the DNA is TGTGCCTGGAGATCCCAGGGAAACACCATATATTTT. This sequence encodes CAWRSQGNTIYF.